The clone carrying this TCR beta chain occurred once. Its antigen is not identified. This CDR3 spans 11 amino acids. Germline-derived CDR1 and CDR2 are SQVTM and ANQGSEA. MiXCR, applied by TCRdb to the reads, yields one record per CDR3 protein. Of about 71,000 distinct CDR3 sequences in the sample, more than 20% were seen once. This sample was included in a study of type 1 regulatory T cells. The overall study: This in vitro CD4 product, T-allo10, is enriched for Tr1 cells and alloantigen-specific. Whole-study results and caveats: Type 1 regulatory T cells had a more restricted TCR repertoire than non-type 1 regulatory T cells.

The V gene is TRBV29-1, the J gene TRBJ1-5, with D unresolved. The specimen sequenced was cultured type 1 regulatory T (Tr1) cells, either the whole culture or a sorted fraction (not recorded which). The TCR originated in a human donor in good health. The CDR3: CPLGVAQPQHF. The DNA of the CDR3 is TGCCCCCTGGGAGTGGCTCAGCCCCAGCATTTT.